This T cell receptor beta chain appears in the sequencing data of a study of cytomegalovirus exposure and HLA in healthy donors (dated by TCRdb to the late 2010s). As for the study more broadly: According to an earlier analysis of around 600 of the donors, some 180 million T cells yielded 117 million unique TCR beta sequences and less than 300 Gb of sequence data. Typing coverage varied by locus: roughly 620-640 donors for A, B, C, DRB1 and DQB1; more than 500 for DQA1; more than 600 for DPA1; roughly 470 for DPB1. In a later analysis, previously published TCR beta repertoires from 550 to 700 donors were re-analyzed and high-resolution HLA genotyping was added so that TCR occurrence patterns could be studied. In addition to the first cohort of 500 to 850 subjects, a separate validation cohort of some 120 different subjects was used. Alongside the repertoire data, information on donor age, sex, ethnicity and CMV serostatus was compiled. Roughly 310 gigabases of sequencing data and 70 million to 100 million unique TCR sequences were included in an early release covering several hundred HLA-typed donors. Among around 400 genotyped donors of the cohort, an average of roughly 230,000 unique TCR beta nucleotide sequences was sequenced per donor, of which about 18% were non-productive. Rather than drawing on any new phenotypic data, the later analysis identified candidate immune exposures from TCR beta sequences and the way those sequences occurred across donors. The study aimed to test whether cataloging public T cell receptors could reveal signatures of past pathogen exposure. In a later genetic analysis, genome-wide SNP genotypes for about three fifths of the 666 donors were used, and that subset was treated as a discovery cohort. Because of strong linkage in the cohort, 4 to 6 DR-DQ haplotypes were treated as single units for association and clustering. To decide whether each TCR beta V gene segment behaved as functional or pseudogenic, an earlier analysis of some 540 of the donors relied on high-throughput TCR beta sequencing. Of the 350 to 450 genotyped donors, over 80% were placed in the genetic ancestry cluster associated with self-reported Caucasian donors. The T cell repertoires of 700 or so subjects were profiled by immunosequencing and related to cytomegalovirus serostatus. All discovery cohort repertoires had been generated on a single sequencing platform. Both class I and class II loci were covered by HLA typing, at four-digit resolution. High-throughput TCR immunosequencing, statistical association of individual TCRs with disease status, and machine learning were combined to predict cytomegalovirus infection status.

As to this clone: Its antigen has not been determined.

On the study overall, not on this receptor specifically: According to a later analysis, most CMV-associated TCR beta chains appeared to be HLA-restricted, and the HLA associations seemed to be driven largely by CMV exposure. According to a later analysis, TCR association rates differed among HLA loci, with DRB1 alleles showing the most associated TCRs and HLA-C alleles showing the fewest. Roughly uniform sequencing depth across donors was assumed in presence/absence analyses, although this assumption may not hold. In vitro tests confirmed that three of the cytomegalovirus-associated TCR beta chains recognize cytomegalovirus antigens. In a later analysis, several top co-occurrence clusters were reported to appear linked to parvovirus B19, influenza, CMV and Epstein-Barr virus. Assigning TCR associations to individual alleles was difficult when HLA alleles, especially DR and DQ, strongly co-occurred. Cytomegalovirus status was reported to be diagnosed by the classifier with high specificity and sensitivity in both the original and validation cohorts. A further reported finding was that TCR beta sequences accurately predicted the HLA-A and HLA-B alleles for most subjects in the first cohort. Correlated functional status among segregating V segments might reflect linkage disequilibrium, but an unknown experimental factor could not be ruled out. The 87-base-pair reads could not distinguish some IMGT-functional V segments, including TRBV6-2 and TRBV6-3, so those segments were excluded. The study gave a list of some 150 TCR beta chains associated with cytomegalovirus. HLA typing was unavailable for some donors at each locus, so association tests used only the typed subset. The earlier analysis of fewer than 750 of the donors excluded approximately 17 rarely observed V segments, including chromosome 9 orphons, because counts were too low. An association between a missense DCLRE1C variant and V-gene and J-gene trimming of TCR beta chains was found in a later genetic analysis and replicated in an independent cohort. Broadly in line with IMGT annotations, most TCR beta V segments showed up in productive rearrangements about 87% or about 30% of the time in an earlier analysis of 450 to 750 of the donors. Compared with the roughly 710-donor mean, donors in an Asian-associated ancestry cluster had fewer N-insertions in productive TCRs, according to a later genetic analysis. For the cohort, immune exposure information was limited to CMV serostatus. In a later analysis, about 16,000 TCR beta sequences were associated with specific HLA alleles at a false discovery rate of 0.05. Most TCR sequences were seen in very few donors, while some public TCRs were found in many individuals. Compared with equally common non-associated chains, HLA-associated TCR beta chains in a later analysis were more clonally expanded and had lower generation probabilities. The cohort was sequenced for TCR beta chains only, and without alpha or paired-chain data the features that could be detected were limited. A cluster of highly shared sequence variants was judged likely to represent a technical artifact of the sequencing pipeline. According to the authors, the approach could potentially be generalized to other disease states and immunological phenotypes.

To prepare the library, the immunoSEQ multiplex PCR assay was applied. The multiplex PCR relied on a mix of 60 forward primers for TCR Vbeta segments and 13 reverse primers for TCR Jbeta segments. The CDR3 region of rearranged TCR beta genes was amplified from genomic DNA by a multiplex PCR assay. Amplified TCR beta libraries were sequenced as 87-base-pair reads on the Illumina HiSeq System. Concerning the study's data processing: Across the 500 to 850 repertoires, a later analysis counted tens of millions of unique TCR beta chains, around 11 million of which were shared by at least two donors. Raw reads were error-corrected and collapsed into unique sequences by a nearest-neighbor algorithm in which closely related sequences were merged to remove PCR and sequencing errors. CDR3 sequences were aligned to IMGT reference sequences to assign V, D and J gene segments. For a sequence to be retained, at least a six-nucleotide match to both a V gene segment and a J gene segment was required. A rearrangement counted as productive if the CDR3 had no stop codons and remained in frame with V and J, and every other rearrangement counted as non-productive. Following IMGT convention, CDR3 was defined as the stretch from the second conserved V-encoded cysteine up to the conserved J-encoded phenylalanine. In an earlier analysis of some 550 of the donors, sequences lacking an unambiguous match to a single V gene segment were excluded. An earlier analysis of 450 to 650 of the donors called V segments functional above 56.7% productive rearrangements and segregating when the between-donor standard deviation exceeded 5%. To diagnose cytomegalovirus status from the catalog of TCR beta chain sequences, a statistical classification framework was built. V and J gene assignment, in a later analysis, came from comparing TCR nucleotide sequences with IMGT/GENE-DB human TR gene sequences. A later analysis assigned CDR3 sequences and most-parsimonious VDJ recombination scenarios with the TCRdist pipeline. In a later analysis, each TCR beta chain was defined by its CDR3 amino acid sequence together with its V-gene family, and reads lacking a unique V-gene family were excluded. In a later analysis, 450 to 600 highly shared, low-generation-probability nucleotide sequences were removed to address suspected cross-contamination and a sequencing artifact. In a later analysis, a clonal expansion index for each public chain was calculated from normalized within-repertoire ranks of inferred template counts. A later analysis computed generation probabilities with a VDJ recombination model fitted to out-of-frame rearrangements, and checked the results against IGoR. A later analysis scored TCR-TCR, TCR-HLA and TCR-CMV co-occurrence with hypergeometric tests, applying a repertoire-size bias correction to TCR pairs. In a later analysis, false discovery rates were estimated by permuting HLA or CMV assignments 20 times. In a later analysis, co-occurring TCRs were grouped using DBSCAN, with TCRdist sequence similarity added in when clustering inside HLA-allele-positive subsets. Repertoires with fewer than 30,000 or more than 120,000 public chains were left out of co-occurrence clustering, as were five repertoires with anomalous nucleotide sharing. This is the immuneACCESS table as TCRdb keeps it, with only in-frame sequences that have V and J called. A part of the clones is gone; compared with another copy, unresolved V genes explain less than half, and the rest is unexplained. V and J calls and clone size are as listed in that table; D and trimming were resolved from the DNA. This sample's table lists about 67,000 clones. Approximately 15% of the sample is taken by the ten largest.

The cohort was made up of approximately 670 healthy bone marrow donors. At the time of sampling, every cohort member was nominally healthy, though immune exposures that went unrecorded were likely present. The donor tested CMV seronegative, placing the donor among the 350 or so seronegative members of the cohort. Each donor provided a peripheral blood sample, and peripheral blood mononuclear cells were used for TCR beta sequencing. Genomic DNA was extracted from the blood cell samples with the Qiagen DNeasy Blood Extraction Kit. CDR1 and CDR2 were assigned from the germline V gene as SGHRS and YFSETQ. At the junction V is shortened by 0 bases and J by 5 bases; bases outside the gene matches: 2. The CDR3 spans 16 residues, from the cysteine through the phenylalanine. Only CDR3 DNA remains: 48 bases, in frame from the first base.

The V and J segments used are TRBV5-1 and TRBJ2-1, and TRBD2 matches 13 of the central bases. The receptor was derived from a boy younger than 18 in good health and CMV-seronegative. The sample was PBMCs. The DNA sequence is as follows: TGCGCCAGCAGCTTGGGTGGGACTAGCGGGAACAATGAGCAGTTCTTC. This yields the protein CASSLGGTSGNNEQFF. This CDR3, with the reference TRBV5-1 and TRBJ2-1 proteins standing in past its ends, gives the full variable domain KAGVTQTPRYLIKTRGQQVTLSCSPISGHRSVSWYQQTPGQGLQFLFEYFSETQRNKGNFPGRFSGRQFSNSRSEMNVSTLELGDSALYLCASSLGGTSGNNEQFFGPGTRLTVL.